This T cell receptor (beta chain) was sequenced during a study of blood T cell repertoires in COVID-19. Study background: Both acute and convalescent COVID-19 samples were obtained from the United States, Italy and Spain.

The CDR3 runs 14 residues. The germline gives CDR1 LGHNA, CDR2 YSLEER. V gave up 8 bases and J gave up 4 bases; unmatched junction bases: 8. In the original analysis: Amplification of reference gene primers was used by the study to estimate nucleated cell counts. Profiled with immunoSEQ multiplex PCR; TCRdb holds only in-frame clones, not every one. Clonal size and the V and J genes are those of that table, whereas D and trimming came from the DNA. The top ten clones hold approximately 3% of a sample with 300,000 to 400,000 clones, about four fifths of them seen once. The chain has TRBV4-3 and TRBJ2-7; 10 nucleotides match TRBD1. This TCR came from a man aged 25 to 40 with active or convalescent COVID-19. The sequenced sample consisted of peripheral blood. CDR3 sequence (DNA): TGCGCCAGCCGGCCGGGACAGGGGTCTTACGAGCAGTACTTC. Protein: CASRPGQGSYEQYF.